This TCR beta chain comes out of a study of blood T cell repertoires in COVID-19. Background on the study: The study drew acute and convalescent COVID-19 samples from the United States, Italy and Spain.

Per the original data handling: Scientists estimated how many nucleated cells there were by amplifying reference gene primers. Sequenced by immunoSEQ multiplex PCR; TCRdb stores in-frame clones only, minus some. The V and J calls and clone size are taken from that table; D and trimming were inferred from the DNA. The sample yields 150,000 to 190,000 clones, about 80% seen once. The germline V and J ends were trimmed by 0 bases and 2 bases, with 5 bases remaining between them. This CDR3 spans 13 amino acids. Germline V CDR1 and CDR2: SGHDT, YYEEEE. This chain uses TRBV5-6 with TRBJ1-2; possible D gene TRBD1, 5 bases. The sequenced sample was peripheral blood. This sequence was found in a man aged 55 to 70 with acute or convalescent COVID-19. Here the CDR3 DNA reads TGTGCCAGCAGCTTGGCAGGGAACTATGGCTACACCTTC. Translation gives CASSLAGNYGYTF.